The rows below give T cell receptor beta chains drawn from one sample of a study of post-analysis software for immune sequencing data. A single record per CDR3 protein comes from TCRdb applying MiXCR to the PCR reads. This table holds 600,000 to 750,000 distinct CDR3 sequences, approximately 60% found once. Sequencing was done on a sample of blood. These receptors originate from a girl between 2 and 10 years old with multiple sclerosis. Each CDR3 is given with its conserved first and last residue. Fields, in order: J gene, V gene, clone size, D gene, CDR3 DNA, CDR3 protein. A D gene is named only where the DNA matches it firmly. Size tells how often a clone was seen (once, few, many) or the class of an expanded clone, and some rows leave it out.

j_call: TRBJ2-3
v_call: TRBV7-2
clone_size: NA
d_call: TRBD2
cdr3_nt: TGTGCCAGCAGTTCGGGACTAGGGGGGGATACGCAGTATTTT
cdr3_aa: CASSSGLGGDTQYF

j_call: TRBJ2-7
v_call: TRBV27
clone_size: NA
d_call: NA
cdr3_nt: TGTACCAGCAGCCGGACGGCCACCTACGAGCAGTACTTC
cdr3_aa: CTSSRTATYEQYF

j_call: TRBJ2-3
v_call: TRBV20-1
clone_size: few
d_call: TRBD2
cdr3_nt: TGCAGTGCTCCCCTAGCGGGGGGGGACACAGATACGCAGTATTTT
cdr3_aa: CSAPLAGGDTDTQYF

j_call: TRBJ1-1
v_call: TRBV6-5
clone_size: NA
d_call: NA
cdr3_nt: TGTGCCAGCAGTTACTCCCCGTGCACTGAAGCTTTCTTT
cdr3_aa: CASSYSPCTEAFF

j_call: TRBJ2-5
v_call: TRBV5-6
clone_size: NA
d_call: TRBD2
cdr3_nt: TGTGCCAGCAGCTTTACCCTAGCGGGAGAGTTAAGGGAGACCCAGTACTTC
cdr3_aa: CASSFTLAGELRETQYF

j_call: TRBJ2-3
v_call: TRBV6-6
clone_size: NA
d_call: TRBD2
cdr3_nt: TGTGCCAGCAGTTACTCCCTAGCGGGAGGGGAGGATACGCAGTATTTT
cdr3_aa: CASSYSLAGGEDTQYF

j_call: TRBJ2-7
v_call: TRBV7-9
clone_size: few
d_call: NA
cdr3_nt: TGTGCCAGCAGCCCGCCAGGCGGGTGGAGCTCCTACGAGCAGTACTTC
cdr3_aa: CASSPPGGWSSYEQYF

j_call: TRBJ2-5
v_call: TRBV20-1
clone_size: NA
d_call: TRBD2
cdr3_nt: TGCAGTGCGCTCCGACTAGCGGGAGAGACCCAGTACTTC
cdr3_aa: CSALRLAGETQYF

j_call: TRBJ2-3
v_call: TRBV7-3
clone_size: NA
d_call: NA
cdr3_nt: TGTGCCAGCAGCTTATCGCGAGCGGCCACAGATACGCAGTATTTT
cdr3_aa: CASSLSRAATDTQYF

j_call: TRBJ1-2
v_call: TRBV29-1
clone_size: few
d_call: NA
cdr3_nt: TGCAGCGTTGGACAGGATGGCTACACCTTC
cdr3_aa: CSVGQDGYTF

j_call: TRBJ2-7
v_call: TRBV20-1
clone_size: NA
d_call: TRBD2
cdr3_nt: TGCAGTGCCAAACTAGCGGCCTACAATGAGCAGTACTTC
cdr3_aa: CSAKLAAYNEQYF

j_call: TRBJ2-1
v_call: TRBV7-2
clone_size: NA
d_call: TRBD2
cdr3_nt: TGTGCCAGCAGCTTAGTACGGGGCGGGAGTGAGCAGTTCTTC
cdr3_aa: CASSLVRGGSEQFF

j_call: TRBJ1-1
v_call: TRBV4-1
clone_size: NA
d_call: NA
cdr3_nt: TGCGCCAGCAGCCACGACGCGAACCGACAGGATATTAACACTGAAGCTTTCTTT
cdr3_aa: CASSHDANRQDINTEAFF

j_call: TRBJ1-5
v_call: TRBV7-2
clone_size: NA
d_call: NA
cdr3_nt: TGTGCCAGCAGCTTGGCGAAGGGGCTAGGACAGCCCCAGCATTTT
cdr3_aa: CASSLAKGLGQPQHF

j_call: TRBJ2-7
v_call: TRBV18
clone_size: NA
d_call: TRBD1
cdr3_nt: TGTGCCAGCTCAGGGACAGGCGAGCAGTACTTC
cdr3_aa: CASSGTGEQYF

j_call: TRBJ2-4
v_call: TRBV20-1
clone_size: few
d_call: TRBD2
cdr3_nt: TGCAGTGCTAGAGATAGCGGGAGTGGTGTGGACATTCAGTACTTC
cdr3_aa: CSARDSGSGVDIQYF

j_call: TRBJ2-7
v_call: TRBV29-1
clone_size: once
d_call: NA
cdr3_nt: TGCAGCGTTGGGATAGGGGGTGGATCCTACGAGCAGTACTTC
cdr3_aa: CSVGIGGGSYEQYF

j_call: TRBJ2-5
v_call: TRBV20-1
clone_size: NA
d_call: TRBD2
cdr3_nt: TGCAGTGCCCGGCGAGCGGGGGGGCCGGAGACCCAGTACTTC
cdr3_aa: CSARRAGGPETQYF

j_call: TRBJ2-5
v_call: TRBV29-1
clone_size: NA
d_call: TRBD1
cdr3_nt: TGCAGCGTCCCACCGGGACAGAAGGGAGAGACCCAGTACTTC
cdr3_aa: CSVPPGQKGETQYF

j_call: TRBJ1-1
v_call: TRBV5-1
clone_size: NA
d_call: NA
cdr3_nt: TGCGCCAGCGCGACCGGGACGGCGAACACTGAAGCTTTCTTT
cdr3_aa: CASATGTANTEAFF

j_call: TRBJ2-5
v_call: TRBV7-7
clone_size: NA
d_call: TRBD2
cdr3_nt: TGTGCTAGCAGCCCCGGACTAGCGGGAGCGCCAGGAGAGACCCAGTACTTC
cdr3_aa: CASSPGLAGAPGETQYF

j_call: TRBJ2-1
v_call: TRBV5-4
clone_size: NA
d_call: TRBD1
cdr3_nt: TGTGCCAGCAGTAAGGGACAGGGTTCGGGTGAGCAGTTCTTC
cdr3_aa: CASSKGQGSGEQFF

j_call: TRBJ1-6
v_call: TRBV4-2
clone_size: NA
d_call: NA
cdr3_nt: TGTGCCAGCAGCCAAGATATGCGGGGTGGTAATTCACCCCTCCACTTT
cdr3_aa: CASSQDMRGGNSPLHF

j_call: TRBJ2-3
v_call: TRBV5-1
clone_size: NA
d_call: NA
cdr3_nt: TGCGCCAGCCGACAGCAGACTAGCACAGATACGCAGTATTTT
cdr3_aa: CASRQQTSTDTQYF

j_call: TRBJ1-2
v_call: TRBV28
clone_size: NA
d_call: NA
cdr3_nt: TGTGCCAGCAGCCTCCCGGCAGCGTATGGCTACACCTTC
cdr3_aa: CASSLPAAYGYTF

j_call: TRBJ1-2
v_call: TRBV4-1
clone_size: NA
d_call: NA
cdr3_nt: TGCGCCAGCAGCCAAGAAGGGTTAGGTGGCTACACCTTC
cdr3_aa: CASSQEGLGGYTF

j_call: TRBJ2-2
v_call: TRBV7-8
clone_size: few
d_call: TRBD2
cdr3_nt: TGTGCCAGCAGCTTTGATGGCGGGAGAGCCTCGGGCGGGGAGCTGTTTTTT
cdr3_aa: CASSFDGGRASGGELFF

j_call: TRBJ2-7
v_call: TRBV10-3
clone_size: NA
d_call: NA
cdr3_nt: TGTGCCATCAGTGATAAGGCACTCACCTACGAGCAGTACTTC
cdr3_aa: CAISDKALTYEQYF

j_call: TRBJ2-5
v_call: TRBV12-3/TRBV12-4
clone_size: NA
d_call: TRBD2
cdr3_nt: TGTGCCAGCAGCCGAAAGCAGCCTCGACTAGCGGGAGAGGAGACCCAGTACTTC
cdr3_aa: CASSRKQPRLAGEETQYF

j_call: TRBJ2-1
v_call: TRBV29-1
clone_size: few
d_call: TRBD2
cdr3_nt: TGCAGCTCCTGCCCGGGGACTAGCGAGTACAATGAGCAGTTCTTC
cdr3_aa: CSSCPGTSEYNEQFF

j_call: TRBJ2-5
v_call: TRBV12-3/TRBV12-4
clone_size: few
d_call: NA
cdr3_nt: TGTGCCAGCAGTTTCCGGGCAGCAACGTACCAAGAGACCCAGTACTTC
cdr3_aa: CASSFRAATYQETQYF

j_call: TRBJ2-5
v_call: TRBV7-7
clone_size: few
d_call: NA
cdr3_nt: TGTGCTAGCAGTTCGGACGGAGAAGAGACCCAGTACTTC
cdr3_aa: CASSSDGEETQYF

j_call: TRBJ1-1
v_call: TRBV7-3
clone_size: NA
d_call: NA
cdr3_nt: TGTGCCACTTCCGTTCAGGGGACTGACACTGAAGCTTTCTTT
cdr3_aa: CATSVQGTDTEAFF

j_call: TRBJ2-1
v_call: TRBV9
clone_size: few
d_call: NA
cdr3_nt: TGTGCCAGCAGCGCTATGGTGGATGAGCAGTTCTTC
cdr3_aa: CASSAMVDEQFF

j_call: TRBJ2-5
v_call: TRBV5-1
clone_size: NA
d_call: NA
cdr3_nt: TGCGCCAGCACCCCCCAGGCGGGGCCTCAAGAGACCCAGTACTTC
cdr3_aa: CASTPQAGPQETQYF

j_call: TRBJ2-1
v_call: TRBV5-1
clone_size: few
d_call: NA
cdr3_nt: TGCGCCAGCGAGAGAGGGCCGAGTGACAATGAGCAGTTCTTC
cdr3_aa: CASERGPSDNEQFF

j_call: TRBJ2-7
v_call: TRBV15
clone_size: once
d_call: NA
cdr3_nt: TGTGCCACCAGCACCTTAACAATCGGACGATCTGACGAGCAGTACTTC
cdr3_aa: CATSTLTIGRSDEQYF

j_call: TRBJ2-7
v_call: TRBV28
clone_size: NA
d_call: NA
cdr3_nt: TGTGCCAGCAGTGAGACCGTCGAGCAGTACTTC
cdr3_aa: CASSETVEQYF

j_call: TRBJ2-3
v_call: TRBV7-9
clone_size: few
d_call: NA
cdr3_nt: TGTGCCAGCAGTCGGACCGGCGGGTCCACAGATACGCAGTATTTT
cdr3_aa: CASSRTGGSTDTQYF

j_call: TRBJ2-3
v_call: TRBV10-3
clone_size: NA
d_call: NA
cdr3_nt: TGTGCCTACGGAGGGGGAGGGGGAACAGATACGCAGTATTTT
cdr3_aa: CAYGGGGGTDTQYF